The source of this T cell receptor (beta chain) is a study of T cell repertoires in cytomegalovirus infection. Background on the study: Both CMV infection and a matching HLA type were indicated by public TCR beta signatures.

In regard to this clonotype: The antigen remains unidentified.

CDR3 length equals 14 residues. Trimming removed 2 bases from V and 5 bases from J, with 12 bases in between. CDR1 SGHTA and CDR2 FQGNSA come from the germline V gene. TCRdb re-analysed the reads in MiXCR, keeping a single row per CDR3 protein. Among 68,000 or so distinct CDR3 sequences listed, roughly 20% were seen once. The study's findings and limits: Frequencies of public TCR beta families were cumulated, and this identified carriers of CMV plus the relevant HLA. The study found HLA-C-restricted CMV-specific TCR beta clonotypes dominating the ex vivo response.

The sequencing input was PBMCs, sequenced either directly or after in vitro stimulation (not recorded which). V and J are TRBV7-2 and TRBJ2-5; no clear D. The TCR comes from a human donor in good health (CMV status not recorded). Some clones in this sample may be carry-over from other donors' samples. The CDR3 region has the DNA TGTGCCAGCAGCTTAAATCCCCCCCCCGAGACCCAGTACTTC. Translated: CASSLNPPPETQYF.